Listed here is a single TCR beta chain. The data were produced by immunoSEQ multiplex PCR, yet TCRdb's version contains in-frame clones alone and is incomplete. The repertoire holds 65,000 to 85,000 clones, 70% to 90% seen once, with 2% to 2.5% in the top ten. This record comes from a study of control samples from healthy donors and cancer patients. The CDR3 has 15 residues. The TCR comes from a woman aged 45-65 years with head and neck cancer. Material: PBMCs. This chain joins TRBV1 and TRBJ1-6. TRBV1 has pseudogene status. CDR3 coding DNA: TGCACCAGCAGCCAAGTCTCCGGTCCAGATTCACCCCTCCACTTT. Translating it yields CTSSQVSGPDSPLHF.